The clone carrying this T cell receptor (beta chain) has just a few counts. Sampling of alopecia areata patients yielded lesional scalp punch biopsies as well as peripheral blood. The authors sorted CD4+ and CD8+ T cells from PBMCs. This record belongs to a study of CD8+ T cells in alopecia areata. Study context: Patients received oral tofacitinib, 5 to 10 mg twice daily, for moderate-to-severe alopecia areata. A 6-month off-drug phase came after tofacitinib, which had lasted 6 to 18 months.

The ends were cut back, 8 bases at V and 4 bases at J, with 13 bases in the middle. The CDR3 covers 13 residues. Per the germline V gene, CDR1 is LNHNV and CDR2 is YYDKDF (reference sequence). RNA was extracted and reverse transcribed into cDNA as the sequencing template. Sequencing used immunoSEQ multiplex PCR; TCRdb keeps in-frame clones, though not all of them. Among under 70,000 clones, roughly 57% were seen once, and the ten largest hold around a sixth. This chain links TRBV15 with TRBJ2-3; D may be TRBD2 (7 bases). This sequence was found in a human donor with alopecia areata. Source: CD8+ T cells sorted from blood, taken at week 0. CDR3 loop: CATQGTNSDTQYF. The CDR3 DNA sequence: TGTGCCACCCAGGGGACTAATTCAGATACGCAGTATTTT.